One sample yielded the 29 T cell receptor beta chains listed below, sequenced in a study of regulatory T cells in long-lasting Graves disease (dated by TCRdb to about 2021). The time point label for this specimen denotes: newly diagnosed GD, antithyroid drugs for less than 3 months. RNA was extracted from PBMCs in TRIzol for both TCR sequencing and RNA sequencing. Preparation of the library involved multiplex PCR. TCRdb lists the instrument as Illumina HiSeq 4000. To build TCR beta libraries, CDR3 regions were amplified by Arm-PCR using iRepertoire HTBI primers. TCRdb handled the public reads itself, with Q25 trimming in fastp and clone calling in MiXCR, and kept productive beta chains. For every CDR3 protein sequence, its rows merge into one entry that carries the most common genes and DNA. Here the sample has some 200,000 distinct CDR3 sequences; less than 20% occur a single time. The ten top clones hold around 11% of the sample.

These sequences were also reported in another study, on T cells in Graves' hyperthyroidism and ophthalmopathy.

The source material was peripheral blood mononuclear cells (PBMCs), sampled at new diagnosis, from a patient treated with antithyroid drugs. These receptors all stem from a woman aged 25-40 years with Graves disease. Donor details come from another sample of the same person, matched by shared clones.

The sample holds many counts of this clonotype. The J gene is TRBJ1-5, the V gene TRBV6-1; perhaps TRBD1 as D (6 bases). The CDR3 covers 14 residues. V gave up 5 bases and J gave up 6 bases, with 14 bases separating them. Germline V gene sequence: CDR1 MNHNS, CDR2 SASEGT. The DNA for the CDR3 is TGTGCCAGCAGTACGGCAGGGGCAAGTCAGCCCCAGCATTTT. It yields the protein CASSTAGASQPQHF.

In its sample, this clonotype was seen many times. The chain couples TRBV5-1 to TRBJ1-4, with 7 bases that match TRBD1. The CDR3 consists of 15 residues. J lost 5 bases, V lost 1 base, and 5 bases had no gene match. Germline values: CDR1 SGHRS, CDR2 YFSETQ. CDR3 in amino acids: CASSLTGTANEKLFF. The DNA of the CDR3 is TGCGCCAGCAGCTTGACAGGGACAGCAAATGAAAAACTGTTTTTT.

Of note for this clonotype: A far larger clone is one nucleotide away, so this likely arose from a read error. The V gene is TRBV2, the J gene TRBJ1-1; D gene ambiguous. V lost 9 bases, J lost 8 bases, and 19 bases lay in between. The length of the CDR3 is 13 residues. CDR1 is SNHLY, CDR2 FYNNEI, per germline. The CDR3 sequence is CASKAQAGREAFF. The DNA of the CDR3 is TGTGCCAGTAAAGCTCAGGCTGGCCGGGAAGCTTTCTTT. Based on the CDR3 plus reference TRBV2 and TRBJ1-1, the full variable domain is EPEVTQTPSHQVTQMGQEVILRCVPISNHLYFYWYRQILGQKVEFLVSFYNNEISEKSEIFDDQFSVERPDGSNFTLKIRSTKLEDSAMYFCASKAQAGREAFFGQGTRLTVV.

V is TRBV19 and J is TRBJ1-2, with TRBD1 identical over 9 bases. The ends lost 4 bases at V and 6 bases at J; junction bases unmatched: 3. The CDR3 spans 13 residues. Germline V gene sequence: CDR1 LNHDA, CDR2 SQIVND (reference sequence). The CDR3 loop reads CASSKDRGDGYTF. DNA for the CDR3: TGTGCCAGTAGTAAGGACAGGGGCGATGGCTACACCTTC.

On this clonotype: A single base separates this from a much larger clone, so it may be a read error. The CDR3 DNA sequence: TGTGCCAGCAGCCAAGCGAGTGACTATGGCTACACCTTC. It translates to CASSQASDYGYTF. J is TRBJ1-2 and V is TRBV3-1; D ambiguous. Trimming pared 1 base from V and 3 bases from J, leaving 6 bases between. CDR3 size: 13 residues. The V gene's germline CDR1 is LGHDT and CDR2 YNNKEL (reference sequence). Combining the CDR3 with reference TRBV3-1 and TRBJ1-2 gives the whole variable domain DTAVSQTPKYLVTQMGNDKSIKCEQNLGHDTMYWYKQDSKKFLKIMFSYNNKELIINETVPNRFSPKSPDKAHLNLHINSLELGDSAVYFCASSQASDYGYTFGSGTRLTVV.

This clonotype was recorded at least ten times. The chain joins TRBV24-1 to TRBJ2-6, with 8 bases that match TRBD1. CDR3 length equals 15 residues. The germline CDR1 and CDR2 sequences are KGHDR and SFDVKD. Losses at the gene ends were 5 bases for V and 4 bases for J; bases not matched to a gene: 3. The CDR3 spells CATSATGAGANVLTF. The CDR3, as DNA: TGTGCCACCAGTGCGACAGGGGCCGGGGCCAACGTCCTGACTTTC.

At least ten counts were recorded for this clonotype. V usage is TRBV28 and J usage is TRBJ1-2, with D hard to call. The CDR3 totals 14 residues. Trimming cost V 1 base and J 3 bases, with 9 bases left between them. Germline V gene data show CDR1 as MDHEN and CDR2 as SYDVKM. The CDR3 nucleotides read TGTGCCAGCAGTTTATCCCGACGGGACTATGGCTACACCTTC. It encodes CASSLSRRDYGYTF.

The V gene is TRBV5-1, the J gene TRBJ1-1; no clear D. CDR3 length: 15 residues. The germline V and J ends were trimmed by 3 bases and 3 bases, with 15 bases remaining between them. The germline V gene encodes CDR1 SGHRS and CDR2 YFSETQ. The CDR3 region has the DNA TGCGCCAGCAGCTCTTCCGGAAATAAAGACACTGAAGCTTTCTTT. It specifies CASSSSGNKDTEAFF.

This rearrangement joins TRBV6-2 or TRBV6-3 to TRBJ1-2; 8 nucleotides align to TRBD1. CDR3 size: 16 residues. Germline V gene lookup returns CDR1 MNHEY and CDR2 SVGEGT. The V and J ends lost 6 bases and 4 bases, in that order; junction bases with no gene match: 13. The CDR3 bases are TGTGCCAGCAGCCCCAGGACAGGGTACGCTGGCTATGGCTACACCTTC. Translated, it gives CASSPRTGYAGYGYTF.

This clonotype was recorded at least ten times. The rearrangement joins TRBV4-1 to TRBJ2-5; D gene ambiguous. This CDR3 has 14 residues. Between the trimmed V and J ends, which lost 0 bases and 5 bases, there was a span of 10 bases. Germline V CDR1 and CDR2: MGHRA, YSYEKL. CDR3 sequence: CASSQDGVVETQYF. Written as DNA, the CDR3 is TGCGCCAGCAGCCAAGATGGGGTTGTGGAGACCCAGTACTTC.

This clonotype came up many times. This CDR3 reads CASSLEVLGSNGYTF. The CDR3 DNA sequence: TGCGCCAGCAGCTTGGAGGTACTCGGGTCGAATGGCTACACCTTC. This chain links TRBV5-1 with TRBJ1-2, with D unresolved. Germline lookup yields CDR1 SGHRS and CDR2 YFSETQ. CDR3 length equals 15 residues. Trimming took off 0 bases at V and 6 bases at J, with 15 bases between the two ends.

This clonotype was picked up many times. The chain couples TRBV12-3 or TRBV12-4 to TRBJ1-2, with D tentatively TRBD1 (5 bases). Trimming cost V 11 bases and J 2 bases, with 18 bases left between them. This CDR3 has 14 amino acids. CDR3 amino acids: CALLWGDPNYGYTF. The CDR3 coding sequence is TGTGCCCTTCTCTGGGGGGATCCGAACTATGGCTACACCTTC.

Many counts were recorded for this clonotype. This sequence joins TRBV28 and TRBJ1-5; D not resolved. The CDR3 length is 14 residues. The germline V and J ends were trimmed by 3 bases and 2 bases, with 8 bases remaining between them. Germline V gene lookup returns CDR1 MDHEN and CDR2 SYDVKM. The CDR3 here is CASSFERGNQPQHF. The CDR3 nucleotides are TGTGCCAGCAGTTTCGAACGTGGCAATCAGCCCCAGCATTTT.

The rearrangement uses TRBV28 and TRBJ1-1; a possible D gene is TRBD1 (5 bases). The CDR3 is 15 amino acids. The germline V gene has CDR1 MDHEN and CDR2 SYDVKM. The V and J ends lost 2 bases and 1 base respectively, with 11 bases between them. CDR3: CASSLRPGRNTEAFF. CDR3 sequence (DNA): TGTGCCAGCAGTTTAAGGCCAGGGCGGAACACTGAAGCTTTCTTT.

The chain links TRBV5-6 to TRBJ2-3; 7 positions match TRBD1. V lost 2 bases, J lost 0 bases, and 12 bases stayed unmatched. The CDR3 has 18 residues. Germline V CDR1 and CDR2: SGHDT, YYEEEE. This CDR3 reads CASSLNRGNRPSTDTQYF. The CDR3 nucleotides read TGTGCCAGCAGCTTAAACAGGGGAAATAGGCCTAGCACAGATACGCAGTATTTT.

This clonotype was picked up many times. CDR3 protein: CASSTHLMTLQETQYF. The DNA for the CDR3 is TGTGCCAGCAGTACCCATTTGATGACACTTCAAGAGACCCAGTACTTC. This chain uses TRBV6-1 with TRBJ2-5, with D unclear. V shed 5 bases and J shed 2 bases, with 18 bases lying between them. Germline V gives CDR1 MNHNS, CDR2 SASEGT. The CDR3 runs to 16 residues.

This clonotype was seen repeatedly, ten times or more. The CDR3 bases are TGTGCCAGCAGACGACAGGGGGTCGGTCAGCCCCAGCATTTT. Residues: CASRRQGVGQPQHF. This chain joins TRBV2 and TRBJ1-5; 9 bases fit TRBD1. CDR1 and CDR2 (germline): SNHLY, FYNNEI. The J segment lost 6 bases and the V segment lost 6 bases, leaving 6 bases of the junction unmatched. The CDR3 has 14 amino acids.

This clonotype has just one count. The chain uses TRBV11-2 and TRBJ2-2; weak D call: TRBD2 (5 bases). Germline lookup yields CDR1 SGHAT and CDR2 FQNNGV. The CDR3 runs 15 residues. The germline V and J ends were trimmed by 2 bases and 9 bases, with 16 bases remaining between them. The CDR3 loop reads CASSLKSQGSRELFF. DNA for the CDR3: TGTGCCAGCAGCTTAAAATCCCAAGGGAGCCGGGAGCTGTTTTTT. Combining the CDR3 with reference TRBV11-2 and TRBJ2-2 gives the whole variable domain EAGVAQSPRYKIIEKRQSVAFWCNPISGHATLYWYQQILGQGPKLLIQFQNNGVVDDSQLPKDRFSAERLKGVDSTLKIQPAKLEDSAVYLCASSLKSQGSRELFFGEGSRLTVL.

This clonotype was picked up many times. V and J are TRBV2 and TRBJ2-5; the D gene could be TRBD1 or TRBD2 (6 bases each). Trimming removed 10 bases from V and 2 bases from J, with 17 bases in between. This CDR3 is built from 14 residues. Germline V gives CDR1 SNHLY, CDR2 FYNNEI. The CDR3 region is CATAGGGRQETQYF. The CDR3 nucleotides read TGTGCCACCGCCGGAGGGGGGAGACAAGAGACCCAGTACTTC. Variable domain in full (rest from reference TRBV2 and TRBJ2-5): EPEVTQTPSHQVTQMGQEVILRCVPISNHLYFYWYRQILGQKVEFLVSFYNNEISEKSEIFDDQFSVERPDGSNFTLKIRSTKLEDSAMYFCATAGGGRQETQYFGPGTRLLVL.

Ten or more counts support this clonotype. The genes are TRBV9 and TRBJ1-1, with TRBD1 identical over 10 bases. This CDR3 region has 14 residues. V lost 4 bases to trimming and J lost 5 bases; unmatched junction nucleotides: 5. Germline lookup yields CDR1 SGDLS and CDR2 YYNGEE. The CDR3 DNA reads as TGTGCCAGCAGCAAGGGACAGGGGAGGACTGAAGCTTTCTTT. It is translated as CASSKGQGRTEAFF.

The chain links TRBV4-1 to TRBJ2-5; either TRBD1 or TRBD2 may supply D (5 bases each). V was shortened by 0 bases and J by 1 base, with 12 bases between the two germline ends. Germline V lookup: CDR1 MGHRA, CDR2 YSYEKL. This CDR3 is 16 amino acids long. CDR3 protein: CASSQDVRGPQETQYF. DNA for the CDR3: TGCGCCAGCAGCCAAGATGTAAGGGGACCCCAAGAGACCCAGTACTTC.

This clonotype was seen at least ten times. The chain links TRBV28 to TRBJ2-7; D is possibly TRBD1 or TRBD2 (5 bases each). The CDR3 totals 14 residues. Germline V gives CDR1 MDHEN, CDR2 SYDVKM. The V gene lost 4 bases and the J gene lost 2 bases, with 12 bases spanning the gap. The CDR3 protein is CASSSRGRAYEQYF. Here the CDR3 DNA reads TGTGCCAGCAGTTCCCGGGGCAGAGCCTACGAGCAGTACTTC.

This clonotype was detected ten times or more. CDR3 sequence (DNA): TGCAGTGCTCTACCCGAGGCCTCCTACGAGCAGTACTTC. It codes for CSALPEASYEQYF. The chain combines TRBV20-1 with TRBJ2-7; D remains unclear. This CDR3 comprises 13 residues. V was pared by 5 bases and J by 0 bases, with 11 bases between. Per the germline V gene, CDR1 is DFQATT and CDR2 is SNEGSKA (reference sequence).

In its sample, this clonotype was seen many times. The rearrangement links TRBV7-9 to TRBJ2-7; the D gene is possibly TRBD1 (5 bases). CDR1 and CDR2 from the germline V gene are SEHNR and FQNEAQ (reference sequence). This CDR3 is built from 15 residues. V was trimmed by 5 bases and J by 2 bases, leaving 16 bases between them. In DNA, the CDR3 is TGTGCCAGCAGCCAACCGACAGTGGGAACCTACGAGCAGTACTTC. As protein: CASSQPTVGTYEQYF.

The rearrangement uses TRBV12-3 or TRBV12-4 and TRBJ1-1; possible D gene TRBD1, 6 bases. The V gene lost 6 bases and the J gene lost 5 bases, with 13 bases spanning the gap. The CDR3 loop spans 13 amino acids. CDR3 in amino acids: CASRDVDRTEAFF. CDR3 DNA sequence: TGTGCCAGCAGAGACGTAGACAGGACTGAAGCTTTCTTT.

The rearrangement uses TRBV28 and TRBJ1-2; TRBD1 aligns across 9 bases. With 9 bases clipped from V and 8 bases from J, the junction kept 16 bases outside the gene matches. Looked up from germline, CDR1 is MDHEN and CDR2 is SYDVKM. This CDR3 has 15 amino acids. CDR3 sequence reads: CASESERTGANGYTF. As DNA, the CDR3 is TGTGCCAGTGAGTCGGAGAGGACAGGGGCTAACGGCTACACCTTC.

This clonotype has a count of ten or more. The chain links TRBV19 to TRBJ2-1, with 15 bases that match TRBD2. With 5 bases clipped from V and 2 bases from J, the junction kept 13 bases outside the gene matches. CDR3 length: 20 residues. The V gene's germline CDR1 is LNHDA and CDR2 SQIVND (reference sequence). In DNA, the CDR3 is TGTGCCAGTAGTTCCTACCGGACTAGCGGGAGGGCCTTGCCCTACAATGAGCAGTTCTTC. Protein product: CASSSYRTSGRALPYNEQFF.

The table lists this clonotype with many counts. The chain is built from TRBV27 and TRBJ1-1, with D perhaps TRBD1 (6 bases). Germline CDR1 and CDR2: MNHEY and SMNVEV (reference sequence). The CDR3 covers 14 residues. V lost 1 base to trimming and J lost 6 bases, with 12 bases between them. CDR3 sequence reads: CASSLFGGHSEAFF. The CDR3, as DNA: TGTGCCAGCAGTTTATTCGGGGGCCACTCTGAAGCTTTCTTT.

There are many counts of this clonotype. DNA of the CDR3: TGTGCCAGCAGCGCGGGACAGGGCGGTGTTGAAGGCTACACCTTC. This encodes CASSAGQGGVEGYTF. The chain employs TRBV11-2 and TRBJ1-2; TRBD1 matches 9 bases. With 5 bases clipped from V and 8 bases from J, the junction kept 12 bases outside the gene matches. The CDR3 covers 15 residues. In germline, CDR1 is SGHAT, CDR2 FQNNGV.